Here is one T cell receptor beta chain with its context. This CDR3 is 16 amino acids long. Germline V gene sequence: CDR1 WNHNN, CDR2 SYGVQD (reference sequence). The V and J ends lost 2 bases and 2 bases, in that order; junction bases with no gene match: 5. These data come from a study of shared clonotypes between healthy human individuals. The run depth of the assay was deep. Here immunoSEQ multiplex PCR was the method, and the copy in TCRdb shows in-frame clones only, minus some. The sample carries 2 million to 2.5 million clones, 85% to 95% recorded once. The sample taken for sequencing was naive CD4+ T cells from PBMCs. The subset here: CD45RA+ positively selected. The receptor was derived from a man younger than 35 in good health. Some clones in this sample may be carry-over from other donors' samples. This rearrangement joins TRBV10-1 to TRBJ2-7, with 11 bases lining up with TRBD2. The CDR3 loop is CASSEAGLAETYEQYF. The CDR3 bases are TGCGCCAGCAGTGAGGCGGGACTAGCGGAAACCTACGAGCAGTACTTC.